A single T cell receptor beta chain is shown here with its context. Original analysis: Nucleated cell number was recorded as an estimate derived from reference gene primer amplification. Using immunoSEQ multiplex PCR, the repertoire was profiled, and TCRdb retains in-frame clones only, with some absent. Clonal size and the V and J genes are those of that table, whereas D and trimming came from the DNA. Found here are nearly 350,000 clones, 90% to 95% of them singletons; the top ten hold about 3.5%. The data stem from a study of blood T cell repertoires in COVID-19. Study background: PBMCs, B-cell-depleted T cells, or T cells provided the cDNA or gDNA that made up the material.

V dropped 3 bases and J dropped 7 bases, with 13 bases sitting between them. This CDR3 contains 15 residues. The germline CDR1 and CDR2 sequences are LNHDA and SQIVND (reference sequence). V gene TRBV19 combines with J gene TRBJ1-6, with D possibly being TRBD1 (6 bases). This sequence originates from a woman aged 18-29 years who had recovered from COVID-19. The specimen was peripheral blood. CDR3 DNA: TGTGCCAGTAGTATCAAGCGGCAGGGGAATTCACCCCTCCACTTT. Its translation: CASSIKRQGNSPLHF.